This T cell receptor beta chain comes out of a study of tumor and adjacent non-tumor tissue in lung cancer. The template was RNA from unsorted bulk tissue. There are 16 residues in the CDR3. Germline V gene sequence: CDR1 SQVTM, CDR2 ANQGSEA. A modified ARM-PCR protocol with three rounds of nested PCR amplified TCRbeta. One entry per CDR3 protein results from TCRdb running MiXCR on the multiplex PCR reads. Of approximately 140,000 distinct CDR3 sequences listed, approximately 66% were seen once; the top ten hold over 15%. Study results and caveats: Tumor repertoires had a smaller top 100 clone share than normal lung.

Details on this clonotype: The antigen is not known. At one end the junction does not follow the germline gene, possibly because of a read error.

J is TRBJ2-5 and V is TRBV29-1; weak D call: TRBD1 (6 bases). The material sequenced was lung tumor tissue. The clonotype originates from a man in his sixties with small cell lung cancer. This chain's CDR3 is CSVEDPPGQNQETQHF. CDR3 bases: TGTAGCGTTGAGGATCCCCCTGGACAGAACCAAGAGACCCAGCACTTC.